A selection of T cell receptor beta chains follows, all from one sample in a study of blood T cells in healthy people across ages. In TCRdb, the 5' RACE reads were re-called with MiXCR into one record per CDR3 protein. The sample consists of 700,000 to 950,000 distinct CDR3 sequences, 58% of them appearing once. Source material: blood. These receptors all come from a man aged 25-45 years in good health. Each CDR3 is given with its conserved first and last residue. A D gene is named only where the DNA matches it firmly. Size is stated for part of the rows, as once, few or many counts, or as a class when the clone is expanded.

cdr3_aa: CASSFQGGVNEQFF
cdr3_nt: TGTGCCAGCAGCTTCCAGGGGGGGGTAAATGAGCAGTTCTTC
v_call: TRBV13
d_call: NA
j_call: TRBJ2-1
clone_size: few

cdr3_aa: CSAELAGVPDTQYF
cdr3_nt: TGCAGCGCCGAACTAGCGGGAGTCCCAGATACGCAGTATTTT
v_call: TRBV29-1
d_call: TRBD2
j_call: TRBJ2-3
clone_size: NA

cdr3_aa: CASERGNKNIQYF
cdr3_nt: TGTGCCAGCGAACGCGGGAACAAAAACATTCAGTACTTC
v_call: TRBV7-9
d_call: NA
j_call: TRBJ2-4
clone_size: NA

cdr3_aa: CASSLQGYTYEQYF
cdr3_nt: TGTGCCAGCAGTTTACAGGGGTACACCTACGAGCAGTACTTC
v_call: TRBV28
d_call: NA
j_call: TRBJ2-7
clone_size: NA

cdr3_aa: CASSQDISGFSYEQYF
cdr3_nt: TGCGCCAGCAGCCAAGATATCAGCGGGTTCTCCTACGAGCAGTACTTC
v_call: TRBV4-1
d_call: NA
j_call: TRBJ2-7
clone_size: many

cdr3_aa: CASSPNVGTNYEQYF
cdr3_nt: TGCGCCAGCAGCCCCAACGTTGGGACAAACTACGAGCAGTACTTC
v_call: TRBV4-3
d_call: NA
j_call: TRBJ2-7
clone_size: NA

cdr3_aa: CASSLKVGGPTYEQYF
cdr3_nt: TGTGCCAGCAGTTTAAAGGTTGGCGGGCCAACCTACGAGCAGTACTTC
v_call: TRBV27
d_call: NA
j_call: TRBJ2-7
clone_size: NA

cdr3_aa: CASSYSQGETQYF
cdr3_nt: TGTGCCAGCAGTTACTCCCAGGGGGAGACCCAGTACTTC
v_call: TRBV6-5
d_call: NA
j_call: TRBJ2-5
clone_size: NA

cdr3_aa: CSALRGNGEQYF
cdr3_nt: TGCAGCGCATTACGGGGGAATGGTGAGCAGTACTTC
v_call: TRBV29-1
d_call: NA
j_call: TRBJ2-7
clone_size: NA

cdr3_aa: CASSLSGGFKNIQYF
cdr3_nt: TGTGCCAGCAGCCTAAGCGGGGGGTTCAAAAACATTCAGTACTTC
v_call: TRBV3-1
d_call: TRBD2
j_call: TRBJ2-4
clone_size: NA

cdr3_aa: CSVRTGVGQGREQYF
cdr3_nt: TGCAGCGTAAGAACGGGGGTGGGACAGGGCCGCGAGCAGTACTTC
v_call: TRBV29-1
d_call: TRBD1
j_call: TRBJ2-7
clone_size: NA

cdr3_aa: CASNNRGIGYEQYF
cdr3_nt: TGTGCCAGCAACAACAGGGGTATTGGTTACGAGCAGTACTTC
v_call: TRBV3-1
d_call: TRBD1
j_call: TRBJ2-7
clone_size: NA

cdr3_aa: CASSSHSGGAYNEQFF
cdr3_nt: TGTGCCAGCAGTTCACATAGCGGGGGGGCCTACAATGAGCAGTTCTTC
v_call: TRBV6-5
d_call: TRBD2
j_call: TRBJ2-1
clone_size: NA

cdr3_aa: CASNPGWGEQYF
cdr3_nt: TGTGCCAGCAACCCCGGATGGGGAGAGCAGTACTTC
v_call: TRBV12-3/TRBV12-4
d_call: NA
j_call: TRBJ2-7
clone_size: few

cdr3_aa: CASSEGAGVTDTQYF
cdr3_nt: TGTGCCAGCAGTGAGGGGGCGGGAGTCACAGATACGCAGTATTTT
v_call: TRBV6-4
d_call: NA
j_call: TRBJ2-3
clone_size: NA

cdr3_aa: CASWTGLYNEQFF
cdr3_nt: TGTGCCAGCTGGACCGGACTCTACAATGAGCAGTTCTTC
v_call: TRBV5-6
d_call: NA
j_call: TRBJ2-1
clone_size: few

cdr3_aa: CSVGQNEQFF
cdr3_nt: TGCAGCGTTGGTCAAAATGAGCAGTTCTTC
v_call: TRBV29-1
d_call: NA
j_call: TRBJ2-1
clone_size: NA

cdr3_aa: CATSRDRRETQYF
cdr3_nt: TGTGCCACCAGCAGAGACCGTCGGGAGACCCAGTACTTC
v_call: TRBV15
d_call: NA
j_call: TRBJ2-5
clone_size: few

cdr3_aa: CASSQAPGLEQFF
cdr3_nt: TGTGCCAGCAGCCAAGCACCGGGACTCGAGCAGTTCTTC
v_call: TRBV3-1
d_call: NA
j_call: TRBJ2-1
clone_size: NA

cdr3_aa: CASSPGTSGEETQYF
cdr3_nt: TGTGCCAGCAGTCCAGGGACTAGCGGGGAAGAGACCCAGTACTTC
v_call: TRBV12-3/TRBV12-4
d_call: TRBD2
j_call: TRBJ2-5
clone_size: NA